The 27 T cell receptor beta chains below all came from one sample that was sequenced in a study of shared clonotypes between healthy human individuals. Repertoires were generated with immunoSEQ multiplex PCR, while TCRdb's copy carries only in-frame clones and drops some. Among millions of clones, 90% to 95% were seen once, and the ten largest hold over 0.12%. The specimen was naive CD4+ T cells sorted from blood. Subset specified: CD45RA+ positively selected. Receptors originate from a man in his late teens or twenties in good health.

The rearrangement links TRBV30 to TRBJ2-3, with D tentatively TRBD1 or TRBD2 (5 bases each). Trimming left V 1 base short and J 0 bases short, with 11 bases between. The CDR3 is 15 residues long. Germline loops: CDR1 GTSNPN, CDR2 SVGIG (reference sequence). The CDR3: CAWSERGGSTDTQYF. The CDR3 DNA reads TGTGCCTGGAGTGAACGGGGCGGGAGCACAGATACGCAGTATTTT.

V usage is TRBV5-5 and J usage is TRBJ1-1; D is possibly TRBD1 (5 bases). V gave up 6 bases and J gave up 1 base, with 10 bases separating them. In germline, CDR1 is SGHKS, CDR2 YYEKEE (reference sequence). The CDR3 is 13 residues long. In DNA form, the CDR3 reads TGTGCCAGCATCGCAGGGTGGAACACTGAAGCTTTCTTT. Its protein product is CASIAGWNTEAFF.

The chain has TRBV30 and TRBJ2-3, with D tentatively TRBD2 (6 bases). Looked up from germline, CDR1 is GTSNPN and CDR2 is SVGIG (reference sequence). The V and J ends lost 7 bases and 2 bases respectively, with 22 bases between them. This CDR3 is 16 amino acids long. CDR3 protein: CAYTVGAGRVTDTQYF. As DNA, the CDR3 is TGTGCCTATACGGTGGGAGCGGGTCGAGTCACAGATACGCAGTATTTT.

The chain has TRBV18 and TRBJ1-1, with 7 bases fitting TRBD1. The CDR3 covers 14 residues. From germline, CDR1 is KGHSH and CDR2 LQKENI. After removal of 3 bases from V and 4 bases from J, the junction contained 5 bases not matched to a gene. CDR3 in DNA: TGTGCCAGCTCACCCTTGACAGGGTTCACTGAAGCTTTCTTT. Translation gives CASSPLTGFTEAFF.

Concerning this clone: The sample has other DNA sequences that encode this CDR3 too. J is TRBJ2-7 and V is TRBV6-1; D is possibly TRBD1 (6 bases). This CDR3 is 12 amino acids long. V gave up 8 bases and J gave up 2 bases, with 10 bases separating them. Germline V gene lookup returns CDR1 MNHNS and CDR2 SASEGT. CDR3 sequence reads: CASGQGPYEQYF. CDR3 in DNA: TGTGCCAGCGGCCAGGGGCCCTACGAGCAGTACTTC.

A few counts support this clone. The identical CDR3 is also encoded by other nucleotide sequences in the sample. The chain links TRBV5-1 to TRBJ1-1, with D maybe TRBD1 (5 bases). CDR1 and CDR2 from the germline V gene are SGHRS and YFSETQ. The CDR3 length is 13 residues. V was clipped by 3 bases and J by 1 base, with 7 bases between them. CDR3 bases: TGCGCCAGCAGCTCAACAGGGAACACTGAAGCTTTCTTT. The encoded protein is CASSSTGNTEAFF.

J is TRBJ2-7 and V is TRBV5-1, with unresolved D. This CDR3 is 15 amino acids long. Germline CDR1 is SGHRS and CDR2 is YFSETQ. The ends were cut back, 4 bases at V and 2 bases at J, with 16 bases in the middle. For the CDR3, the DNA is TGCGCCAGCAGCCGGGCGGCCAGTCAGACCTACGAGCAGTACTTC. Translation: CASSRAASQTYEQYF. The full variable domain, with the rest looked up from reference TRBV5-1 and TRBJ2-7, is KAGVTQTPRYLIKTRGQQVTLSCSPISGHRSVSWYQQTPGQGLQFLFEYFSETQRNKGNFPGRFSGRQFSNSRSEMNVSTLELGDSALYLCASSRAASQTYEQYFGPGTRLTVT.

V is TRBV2 and J is TRBJ1-4; no clear D. Germline-derived CDR1 and CDR2 are SNHLY and FYNNEI. V gave up 2 bases and J gave up 0 bases, with 4 bases separating them. The CDR3 runs 14 residues. The DNA of the CDR3 is TGTGCCAGCAGTGAATCTGCAACTAATGAAAAACTGTTTTTT. Translation: CASSESATNEKLFF.

This chain connects TRBV4-2 to TRBJ2-2, with TRBD2 matching 11 bases. The V segment lost 1 base and the J segment 0 bases; nucleotides outside the gene matches: 1. Germline V gives CDR1 LGHNA, CDR2 YNFKEQ. The CDR3 runs to 17 residues. This CDR3 reads CASSQAGLAANTGELFF. CDR3 DNA: TGTGCCAGCAGCCAAGCGGGACTAGCGGCGAACACCGGGGAGCTGTTTTTT.

V and J are TRBV5-4 and TRBJ1-1; 7 positions agree with TRBD1. V was clipped by 3 bases and J by 1 base; unmatched bases: 6. The CDR3 spans 15 residues. In germline, CDR1 is SGHNT, CDR2 YYREEE (reference sequence). The CDR3 sequence is CASSSTGAGNTEAFF. The CDR3 region has the DNA TGTGCCAGCAGCTCTACAGGGGCGGGGAACACTGAAGCTTTCTTT.

The chain recombines TRBV5-8 with TRBJ1-5; 7 bases are shared with TRBD1. Germline V lookup: CDR1 SGHTS, CDR2 YDEGEE. This CDR3 has 16 amino acids. V was clipped by 5 bases and J by 7 bases; unmatched bases: 15. The CDR3 DNA follows: TGTGCCAGCAGACCCCTACAGGGGAAGGTTGAACAGCCCCAGCATTTT. This encodes CASRPLQGKVEQPQHF.

The chain joins TRBV6-1 to TRBJ1-1, with D unresolved. This CDR3 is 15 amino acids long. The germline V gene has CDR1 MNHNS and CDR2 SASEGT. V lost 6 bases and J lost 0, with 14 bases in between. The CDR3 is CASSRIDTMNTEAFF. DNA of the CDR3: TGTGCCAGCAGCCGAATAGACACGATGAACACTGAAGCTTTCTTT.

The rearrangement links TRBV7-2 to TRBJ2-7, with TRBD1 identical over 9 bases. Trimming removed 4 bases from V and 1 base from J; junction bases left unmatched: 5. Per the germline V gene, CDR1 is SGHTA and CDR2 is FQGNSA. CDR3 length equals 15 residues. For the CDR3, the DNA is TGTGCCAGCAGCTGGGGACAGGGTATTTCCTACGAGCAGTACTTC. This sequence encodes CASSWGQGISYEQYF.

This chain links TRBV19 with TRBJ2-1, with TRBD1 matching 8 bases. This CDR3 has 16 residues. The germline V gene has CDR1 LNHDA and CDR2 SQIVND (reference sequence). J lost 5 bases, V lost 5 bases, and 11 bases had no gene match. The DNA of the CDR3 is TGTGCCAGTAGTTACCCGGACAGGGCTCCGGACAATGAGCAGTTCTTC. It encodes CASSYPDRAPDNEQFF.

As regards this clone: Other DNA sequences in the same sample also yield this CDR3. The V call is TRBV7-9, the J call TRBJ1-1; D gene uncertain. Per germline, CDR1 SEHNR and CDR2 FQNEAQ (reference sequence). This CDR3 is built from 12 residues. V dropped 2 bases and J dropped 0 bases, with 1 base sitting between them. The CDR3 loop reads CASSLLNTEAFF. CDR3 nucleotide sequence: TGTGCCAGCAGCTTATTGAACACTGAAGCTTTCTTT.

The chain carries TRBV5-1 and TRBJ2-4; TRBD2 is a possible D gene (7 bases). CDR1 and CDR2 (germline): SGHRS, YFSETQ. The V and J ends lost 1 base and 8 bases respectively, with 13 bases between them. CDR3 length equals 14 residues. The chain's CDR3 is CASSLRGEGDIQYF. The CDR3 DNA is TGCGCCAGCAGCTTGCGAGGGGAGGGGGACATTCAGTACTTC.

The V and J genes are TRBV7-2 and TRBJ2-3; possibly TRBD1 for D (5 bases). With 1 base removed from V and 4 bases from J, the gap between germline ends came to 9 bases. Per germline, CDR1 SGHTA and CDR2 FQGNSA. The CDR3 is made up of 14 amino acids. The CDR3, as DNA: TGTGCCAGCAGCTTAGGTGGGGCTCCAGATACGCAGTATTTT. Translation: CASSLGGAPDTQYF.

As to this clone: This specimen includes other DNA sequences encoding the same CDR3. The CDR3 reads CASSPSRGSYEQYF. The CDR3 DNA reads TGTGCCAGCTCACCATCCAGGGGATCCTACGAGCAGTACTTC. The chain uses TRBV18 and TRBJ2-7; possibly TRBD1 for D (6 bases). The V end was cut by 2 bases, the J end by 1 base, with 9 bases between. The CDR3 length is 14 residues. Germline-derived CDR1 and CDR2 are KGHSH and LQKENI.

Of note for this clone: One end of the junction fails to match germline, which may point to a read error. J is TRBJ2-4 and V is TRBV29-1; D gene ambiguous. Germline CDR1 reads SQVTM; CDR2 reads ANQGSEA. This CDR3 is built from 13 residues. The CDR3 region is CSVKDLGQNIQYF. The CDR3 bases are TGCAGCGTTAAAGACCTAGGGCAAAACATTCAGTACTTC.

The rearrangement links TRBV6-5 to TRBJ1-2; a weak D match, TRBD1 (5 bases). This CDR3 contains 14 residues. V dropped 6 bases and J dropped 2 bases, with 13 bases sitting between them. Per the germline V gene, CDR1 is MNHEY and CDR2 is SVGAGI. The DNA for the CDR3 is TGTGCCAGCAGCCTACTAAGGGGAAACTATGGCTACACCTTC. It encodes CASSLLRGNYGYTF.

The rearrangement joins TRBV5-1 to TRBJ1-5; 11 bases line up with TRBD1. The length of the CDR3 is 16 residues. Germline V lookup: CDR1 SGHRS, CDR2 YFSETQ. The J segment lost 7 bases and the V segment lost 4 bases, leaving 10 bases of the junction unmatched. The CDR3 region has the DNA TGCGCCAGCAGCCTAACCGGGACAGGGGGTGGACAGCCCCAGCATTTT. Translating gives CASSLTGTGGGQPQHF.

The chain joins TRBV5-6 to TRBJ1-1; D unresolved. Trimming stripped 0 bases from V and 2 bases from J, with 14 bases between. Germline lookup yields CDR1 SGHDT and CDR2 YYEEEE. This CDR3 is built from 16 residues. As DNA, the CDR3 is TGTGCCAGCAGCTTGGAGGAAGGGTGGATTAACACTGAAGCTTTCTTT. Encoded protein: CASSLEEGWINTEAFF. Supplemented by reference TRBV5-6 and TRBJ1-1, the full variable domain reads DAGVTQSPTHLIKTRGQQVTLRCSPKSGHDTVSWYQQALGQGPQFIFQYYEEEERQRGNFPDRFSGHQFPNYSSELNVNALLLGDSALYLCASSLEEGWINTEAFFGQGTRLTVV.

The chain uses TRBV11-2 and TRBJ2-1; the match to TRBD2 covers 12 bases. Germline V gives CDR1 SGHAT, CDR2 FQNNGV. The CDR3 sequence is 15 residues long. Losses at the gene ends were 3 bases for V and 8 bases for J; bases not matched to a gene: 5. The CDR3 region has the DNA TGTGCCAGCAGCTTGACTAGCGGGAGAAGGGATGAGCAGTTCTTC. Its protein is CASSLTSGRRDEQFF.

The chain employs TRBV7-9 and TRBJ1-4, with D possibly TRBD1 on 6 matching bases. The CDR3 runs 15 residues. The V end was cut by 1 base, the J end by 8 bases, with 14 bases between. Germline assignment: CDR1 SEHNR and CDR2 FQNEAQ (reference sequence). The CDR3 sequence is CASSLEAGVMEKLFF. CDR3 DNA sequence: TGTGCCAGCAGCTTAGAAGCAGGGGTCATGGAAAAACTGTTTTTT.

To note about this clone: The sample holds other DNA sequences that translate to the same CDR3. The V gene is TRBV18, the J gene TRBJ2-2; D unclear. The V gene's germline CDR1 is KGHSH and CDR2 LQKENI. This CDR3 is built from 14 residues. Trimming took 4 bases from V and 3 from J, leaving 9 bases between them. For the CDR3, the DNA is TGTGCCAGCTCACTCTCGTTGGACACCGGGGAGCTGTTTTTT. This sequence encodes CASSLSLDTGELFF.

The chain is built from TRBV30 and TRBJ2-7; 9 positions match TRBD1. This CDR3 is 12 amino acids long. Germline V gene lookup returns CDR1 GTSNPN and CDR2 SVGIG (reference sequence). V lost 8 bases, J lost 3 bases, and 5 bases stayed unmatched. CDR3 DNA sequence: TGTGCCGCCGGACAGGGGTTCTACGAGCAGTACTTC. Encoded protein: CAAGQGFYEQYF.

The chain combines TRBV9 with TRBJ1-4; TRBD1 is a possible D gene (6 bases). The CDR3 contains 15 residues. The germline CDR1 and CDR2 sequences are SGDLS and YYNGEE. The V end was cut by 3 bases, the J end by 5 bases, with 14 bases between. In nucleotides, the CDR3 is TGTGCCAGCAGCGCGACAGGAACCCCAAATGAAAAACTGTTTTTT. Its protein is CASSATGTPNEKLFF.